This TCR beta chain was profiled in a study of T cells after somatic rescue of genetic block (dated by TCRdb to the early 2020s). A note on the overall study: What the study looked at was long-term robustness, specifically in a T-cell system that came about through somatic rescue of a genetic block in T-cell development.

Its CDR3 holds 16 amino acids, cysteine through phenylalanine. Only CDR3 DNA is held: 48 bases, read in frame from base 1. The V end loses 4 bases and the J end loses 3 bases, and a stretch of 15 bases separates them. Taken from the germline V gene, the CDR1 and CDR2 loops are KGHSH and LQKENI. The library was made by the immunoSEQ multiplex PCR assay. Drawn from immuneACCESS, this table holds only the in-frame rearrangements with V and J called that TCRdb kept. Clones are partly lost; checked studies trace under half to an unresolved V gene and leave the rest unexplained. A total of tens of thousands of clones appear in this sample, 90% of them only once. 1.6% of the sample is held by the ten biggest clonotypes. Notes on this clone: Its cognate antigen has yet to be identified. No base quality information exists; no much larger clone differs at one position.

Rearrangement joined TRBV18 to TRBJ2-2, and perhaps TRBD1 as D gene, on 6 matching bases. This sequence was found in a woman under 30. Sample: peripheral blood mononuclear cells (PBMCs). The nucleotide sequence is given as TGTGCCAGCTCACAGGCCAGGGGATTGGACACCGGGGAGCTGTTTTTT. Translated, it reads CASSQARGLDTGELFF.